Shown below are 5 T cell receptor beta chains from a single sample sequenced in a study of identical twins. TCRdb re-called the 5' RACE reads with MiXCR, one entry per CDR3 protein. The repertoire holds 570,000 or so distinct CDR3 sequences, with roughly 9.9% as singletons. These data were likewise used in another study, on yellow fever vaccine responses in identical twins.

The sequencing input was PBMCs. These receptors were obtained from a woman younger than 30 in good health.

In its sample, this clonotype was seen a few times. The chain links TRBV29-1 to TRBJ1-1; tentative D call: TRBD1 (6 bases). Germline CDR1 reads SQVTM; CDR2 reads ANQGSEA. This CDR3 region has 12 residues. V was shortened by 4 bases and J by 7 bases, with 13 bases between the two germline ends. Here the CDR3 reads CSVAGDFGEAFF. The CDR3 DNA follows: TGCAGCGTTGCAGGGGATTTTGGTGAAGCTTTCTTT.

This clonotype has ten or more counts. For the CDR3, the DNA is TGTGCCAGCAGCCGCATTACCTACACTGAAGCTTTCTTT. Translation: CASSRITYTEAFF. The chain is built from TRBV5-6 and TRBJ1-1; D gene uncertain. The CDR3 length is 13 residues. Germline assignment: CDR1 SGHDT and CDR2 YYEEEE. V was trimmed by 4 bases and J by 3 bases, leaving 10 bases between them.

In this sample, this clonotype turned up a few times. This chain joins TRBV20-1 and TRBJ1-3; no firm D call. Trimming cost V 4 bases and J 1 base, with 11 bases left between them. CDR3 length: 14 residues. Germline V gene data show CDR1 as DFQATT and CDR2 as SNEGSKA (reference sequence). CDR3 DNA sequence: TGCAGTGCTATAGGAGCTGTTTCTGGAAACACCATATATTTT. Translating gives CSAIGAVSGNTIYF.

This clonotype was counted a few times. The rearrangement links TRBV4-3 to TRBJ2-1; TRBD1 or TRBD2 may be the D gene (5 bases each). V lost 0 bases and J 0 bases, leaving 12 bases between the germline ends. The germline CDR1 and CDR2 sequences are LGHNA and YSLEER. The CDR3 contains 17 residues. The CDR3 here is CASSQEGTGSSYNEQFF. The CDR3 DNA reads as TGCGCCAGCAGCCAAGAAGGGACGGGGAGCTCCTACAATGAGCAGTTCTTC.

The rearrangement links TRBV24-1 to TRBJ2-6, with 8 nucleotides matching TRBD1. Germline V gives CDR1 KGHDR, CDR2 SFDVKD. V lost 1 base and J lost 4; bases outside the gene matches: 5. CDR3 length: 17 amino acids. This chain's CDR3 is CATSDFTGGEGANVLTF. The CDR3 DNA reads as TGTGCCACCAGTGATTTCACAGGGGGTGAAGGGGCCAACGTCCTGACTTTC.